The 19 T cell receptor beta chains in this list originate from one sample, sequenced in a study of regulatory T cells in long-lasting Graves disease. The time point here: persistent/refractory GD, antithyroid drugs over 5 years with positive TRAb. From RNA extracted from PBMCs, the TCR library was made. Relying on iRepertoire HTBI primers and Arm-PCR of CDR3 regions, the team built TCR beta libraries. TCRdb re-derived calls from the multiplex PCR reads in MiXCR, one entry per CDR3 protein. The table lists 600,000 to 850,000 distinct CDR3 sequences, roughly 30% of them singletons. This sample comprised peripheral blood mononuclear cells (PBMCs), obtained when the disease was refractory, from a patient treated with antithyroid drugs. These TCRs come from a female donor with Graves disease.

The chain carries TRBV19 and TRBJ1-5; 7 nucleotides match TRBD1. From germline, CDR1 is LNHDA and CDR2 SQIVND (reference sequence). V was pared by 3 bases and J by 3 bases, with 8 bases of the junction left unmatched. The CDR3 is 16 amino acids. The CDR3 sequence: CASSIGPGGYNQPQHF. Written as DNA, the CDR3 is TGTGCCAGTAGTATTGGTCCAGGGGGATACAATCAGCCCCAGCATTTT.

In this sample, this clonotype turned up a few times. This chain connects TRBV2 to TRBJ1-2; possible D gene TRBD1, 5 bases. CDR1 is SNHLY and CDR2 is FYNNEI in the germline V gene. This CDR3 is built from 15 residues. The germline V and J ends were trimmed by 6 bases and 6 bases, with 20 bases remaining between them. The CDR3 sequence: CASSVDVGHFDGYTF. CDR3 bases: TGTGCCAGCAGCGTAGATGTGGGGCATTTCGATGGCTACACCTTC.

The rearrangement uses TRBV2 and TRBJ2-7; a weak D match, TRBD2 (6 bases). The CDR3 is 16 amino acids. V lost 3 bases, J lost 6 bases, and 21 bases lay in between. Germline V gene lookup returns CDR1 SNHLY and CDR2 FYNNEI. The CDR3 protein is CASSEWSPGRGSEQYF. Written as DNA, the CDR3 is TGTGCCAGCAGTGAGTGGTCTCCCGGACGGGGGAGCGAGCAGTACTTC.

This clonotype was seen at least ten times. The chain uses TRBV5-1 and TRBJ1-4; D not resolved. The V end lost 4 bases, the J end lost 0 bases, and 7 bases lay between the germline ends. The V gene's germline CDR1 is SGHRS and CDR2 YFSETQ. CDR3 length: 14 residues. CDR3 nucleotide sequence: TGCGCCAGCAGCCTGGACGCAACTAATGAAAAACTGTTTTTT. Amino acids: CASSLDATNEKLFF.

This clonotype was seen ten or more times. V is TRBV5-6 and J is TRBJ1-5; tentatively, D is TRBD1 (6 bases). Germline lookup yields CDR1 SGHDT and CDR2 YYEEEE. Trimming removed 4 bases from V and 3 bases from J, with 11 bases in between. This CDR3 is built from 14 residues. CDR3 nucleotides: TGTGCCAGCAGCCTAGGGGGGATCAATCAGCCCCAGCATTTT. Translated, it gives CASSLGGINQPQHF.

The rearrangement joins TRBV5-1 to TRBJ1-1, with D unclear. V gave up 3 bases and J gave up 0 bases, with 12 bases separating them. Germline lookup yields CDR1 SGHRS and CDR2 YFSETQ. The CDR3 totals 15 residues. In nucleotides, the CDR3 is TGCGCCAGCAGCTCGCGAGGGATTTTGAACACTGAAGCTTTCTTT. This codes for CASSSRGILNTEAFF.

A remark on this clonotype: The junction and the germline gene differ at one end; a read error may be behind it. The V call is TRBV3-1, the J call TRBJ1-2, with D possibly matching TRBD1 (6 bases). In germline, CDR1 is LGHDT, CDR2 YNNKEL (reference sequence). This CDR3 comprises 15 residues. The CDR3 loop is CASSPSAGESYDYTF. The CDR3 bases are TGTGCCAGCAGCCCATCAGCAGGGGAGAGCTATGACTACACCTTC.

This chain uses TRBV12-3 or TRBV12-4 with TRBJ1-5; unclear D gene. The length of the CDR3 is 14 residues. V lost 5 bases, J lost 5 bases, and 13 bases lay in between. This CDR3 reads CASSRSRVDQPQHF. For the CDR3, the DNA is TGTGCCAGCAGTAGGTCCAGAGTTGATCAGCCCCAGCATTTT.

The chain is built from TRBV12-3 or TRBV12-4 and TRBJ2-7; 10 positions agree with TRBD2. V lost 5 bases and J lost 3; bases outside the gene matches: 10. There are 16 residues in the CDR3. The CDR3 reads CASSEALGTSDYEQYF. CDR3 bases: TGTGCCAGCAGTGAAGCGCTGGGGACTAGCGACTACGAGCAGTACTTC.

This clonotype was detected a few times. This chain joins TRBV12-3 or TRBV12-4 and TRBJ1-1, with D possibly TRBD1 on 5 matching bases. Trimming cost V 3 bases and J 5 bases, with 10 bases left between them. This CDR3 spans 13 amino acids. The CDR3 nucleotides read TGTGCCAGCAGTTTGTTCGGGGCGACTGAAGCTTTCTTT. Protein product: CASSLFGATEAFF.

This clonotype was seen more than once but under ten times. J is TRBJ2-4 and V is TRBV2; 7 nucleotides align to TRBD2. With 4 bases clipped from V and 7 bases from J, the junction kept 10 bases outside the gene matches. CDR1 is SNHLY and CDR2 is FYNNEI in the germline V gene. The CDR3 has 15 amino acids. The CDR3 DNA reads as TGTGCCAGCAGTGCTGGCGGGGGTCTTGAGAACATTCAGTACTTC. Translating gives CASSAGGGLENIQYF. Looking up the rest from reference TRBV2 and TRBJ2-4 gives the full variable domain: EPEVTQTPSHQVTQMGQEVILRCVPISNHLYFYWYRQILGQKVEFLVSFYNNEISEKSEIFDDQFSVERPDGSNFTLKIRSTKLEDSAMYFCASSAGGGLENIQYFGAGTRLSVL.

This clonotype was seen a handful of times. CDR3 in DNA: TGCGCCAGCAGCCTCAGGACTAGCGGGGGTTACGAGCAGTACTTC. Amino acid sequence: CASSLRTSGGYEQYF. V and J are TRBV5-1 and TRBJ2-7, with TRBD2 matching 13 bases. V was pared by 4 bases and J by 4 bases, with 5 bases of the junction left unmatched. This CDR3 has 15 residues. Germline CDR1 SGHRS, CDR2 YFSETQ.

In its sample, this clonotype was seen many times. The CDR3 loop is CASRVRNTEAFF. The CDR3 coding sequence is TGTGCCAGCAGAGTCAGGAACACTGAAGCTTTCTTT. The chain joins TRBV2 to TRBJ1-1; D unresolved. Germline CDR1 and CDR2: SNHLY and FYNNEI. V was shortened by 6 bases and J by 1 base, with 6 bases between the two germline ends. This CDR3 has 12 residues.

The chain recombines TRBV28 with TRBJ2-1; 7 positions agree with TRBD1. The CDR3 covers 15 residues. Germline V lookup: CDR1 MDHEN, CDR2 SYDVKM. V trimming: 5 bases; J trimming: 4 bases; junction bases outside the gene matches: 8. CDR3 protein: CASSVTGQKYNEQFF. The CDR3 region has the DNA TGTGCCAGCAGTGTAACGGGACAGAAATACAATGAGCAGTTCTTC.

This clonotype came up many times. V usage is TRBV28 and J usage is TRBJ1-2, with D perhaps matching TRBD1 (6 bases). Germline V gives CDR1 MDHEN, CDR2 SYDVKM. Between the trimmed V and J ends, which lost 4 bases and 7 bases, there was a span of 19 bases. This CDR3 is built from 15 residues. CDR3 bases: TGTGCCAGCAGTTCAGGGACACCCGGGTATTTTGGCTACACCTTC. This encodes CASSSGTPGYFGYTF.

The V and J genes are TRBV5-1 and TRBJ2-7; 8 nucleotides match TRBD2. The germline V gene has CDR1 SGHRS and CDR2 YFSETQ. The length of the CDR3 is 15 residues. Trimming took 0 bases from V and 5 from J; bases not matched to a gene: 7. CDR3 bases: TGCGCCAGCAGCTTGGGGGAGCGGGAGAGTGACGAGCAGTACTTC. It translates to CASSLGERESDEQYF.

The genes are TRBV20-1 and TRBJ1-1; D gene uncertain. Germline CDR1 reads DFQATT; CDR2 reads SNEGSKA (reference sequence). This CDR3 has 12 amino acids. V was cut by 4 bases and J by 7 bases, with 13 bases left in between. The CDR3 protein is CSAKRIASEAFF. The CDR3 coding sequence is TGCAGTGCTAAGAGGATAGCTAGTGAAGCTTTCTTT.

V gene TRBV19 combines with J gene TRBJ1-4; tentative D call: TRBD1 (5 bases). V was cut by 9 bases and J by 7 bases, with 27 bases left in between. There are 17 residues in the CDR3. Germline values: CDR1 LNHDA, CDR2 SQIVND (reference sequence). As DNA, the CDR3 is TGTGCCAGCTCAGTAGGATGGCGGGGCCGGAGACCTGAAAAACTGTTTTTT. As protein: CASSVGWRGRRPEKLFF.

The chain recombines TRBV6-5 with TRBJ2-7; D is ambiguous. Germline loops: CDR1 MNHEY, CDR2 SVGAGI. The CDR3 length is 13 residues. Trimming stripped 2 bases from V and 7 bases from J, with 12 bases between. This CDR3 reads CASSYPASQEQYF. Written as DNA, the CDR3 is TGTGCCAGCAGTTACCCCGCCTCCCAAGAGCAGTACTTC.